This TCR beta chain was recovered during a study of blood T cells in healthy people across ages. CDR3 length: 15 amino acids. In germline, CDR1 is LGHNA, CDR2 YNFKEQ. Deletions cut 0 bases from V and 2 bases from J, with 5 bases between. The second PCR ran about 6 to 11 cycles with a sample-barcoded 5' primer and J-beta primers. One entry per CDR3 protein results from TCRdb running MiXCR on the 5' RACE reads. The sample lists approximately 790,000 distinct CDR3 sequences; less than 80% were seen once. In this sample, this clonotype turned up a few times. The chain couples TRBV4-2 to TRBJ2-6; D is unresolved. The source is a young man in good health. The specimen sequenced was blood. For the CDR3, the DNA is TGTGCCAGCAGCCAAGATCCCACTGGGGCCAACGTCCTGACTTTC. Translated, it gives CASSQDPTGANVLTF.